Listed here are 26 T cell receptor beta chains from one sample, sequenced in a study of blood T cell repertoires in COVID-19. Sequenced by immunoSEQ multiplex PCR; TCRdb stores in-frame clones only, minus some. The sample lists a few hundred thousand clones; approximately 86% were seen once. Sequenced sample: peripheral blood. Receptors originate from a woman aged 70-85 years with active or convalescent COVID-19.

The J gene is TRBJ2-7, the V gene TRBV18, with D maybe TRBD1 (6 bases). Germline lookup yields CDR1 KGHSH and CDR2 LQKENI. The CDR3 has 14 residues. V lost 3 bases, J lost 2 bases, and 11 bases lay in between. The CDR3 DNA follows: TGTGCCAGCTCACCTCCTGACAGGCCCTACGAGCAGTACTTC. Its protein is CASSPPDRPYEQYF. Together with reference TRBV18 and TRBJ2-7, the CDR3 gives the full variable domain: NAGVMQNPRHLVRRRGQEARLRCSPMKGHSHVYWYRQLPEEGLKFMVYLQKENIIDESGMPKERFSAEFPKEGPSILRIQQVVRGDSAAYFCASSPPDRPYEQYFGPGTRLTVT.

This rearrangement joins TRBV19 to TRBJ1-6, with D perhaps matching TRBD1 (5 bases). The V end lost 11 bases, the J end lost 7 bases, and 15 bases lay between the germline ends. The CDR3 is 13 residues long. The germline CDR1 and CDR2 sequences are LNHDA and SQIVND (reference sequence). CDR3 sequence: CAASGGANSPLHF. CDR3 in DNA: TGTGCCGCATCGGGGGGAGCCAATTCACCCCTCCACTTT.

In nucleotides, the CDR3 is TGTGCCAGCAGTCGAAAAAGGGGGAGTTTCACTGAAGCTTTCTTT. It is translated as CASSRKRGSFTEAFF. This chain uses TRBV13 with TRBJ1-1, with D possibly TRBD1 on 6 matching bases. CDR1 and CDR2 (germline): PRHDT, FYEKMQ (reference sequence). The CDR3 spans 15 residues. Trimming took 6 bases from V and 4 from J, leaving 18 bases between them.

V and J are TRBV4-1 and TRBJ1-3; TRBD1 matches at 7 bases. Germline CDR1 and CDR2: MGHRA and YSYEKL. V shed 2 bases and J 8 bases; nucleotides not matched to a gene: 15. This CDR3 is 17 amino acids long. CDR3 in amino acids: CASSQSPGGGYVDTIYF. DNA for the CDR3: TGCGCCAGCAGCCAATCCCCAGGGGGTGGTTATGTGGACACCATATATTTT.

This chain joins TRBV11-2 and TRBJ2-2; D unclear. CDR3 length: 15 amino acids. V lost 2 bases and J 5 bases, leaving 12 bases between the germline ends. Germline lookup yields CDR1 SGHAT and CDR2 FQNNGV. CDR3 nucleotide sequence: TGTGCCAGCAGCTTAAACGCGGTTGTTACCGGGGAGCTGTTTTTT. This sequence encodes CASSLNAVVTGELFF.

The chain uses TRBV12-5 and TRBJ1-3; TRBD1 matches 10 bases. The CDR3 runs to 16 residues. CDR1 LGHNT and CDR2 FRNRAP come from the germline V gene. Unmatched junction bases numbered 6, after V lost 3 bases and J lost 4 bases. The CDR3: CASGLPDRGQGNTIYF. The CDR3, as DNA: TGTGCTAGTGGTTTACCTGACAGGGGGCAAGGAAACACCATATATTTT. Full variable domain (rest looked up from reference TRBV12-5 and TRBJ1-3): DARVTQTPRHKVTEMGQEVTMRCQPILGHNTVFWYRQTMMQGLELLAYFRNRAPLDDSGMPKDRFSAEMPDATLATLKIQPSEPRDSAVYFCASGLPDRGQGNTIYFGEGSWLTVV.

The chain carries TRBV6-5 and TRBJ2-1; 9 bases match TRBD2. The CDR3 length is 10 residues. The V gene end was trimmed by 6 bases and the J gene end by 14 bases; junction bases not matched to a gene: 2. Germline V gives CDR1 MNHEY, CDR2 SVGAGI. CDR3 residues: CASRGGGEFF. The CDR3, as DNA: TGTGCCAGCAGAGGCGGGGGGGAGTTCTTC.

CDR3 DNA sequence: TGTGCCAGCTCACCACCACTTCGACAGGACAATGAGCAGTTCTTC. Its translation: CASSPPLRQDNEQFF. J is TRBJ2-1 and V is TRBV18, with D possibly being TRBD1 (6 bases). This CDR3 spans 15 amino acids. The V and J ends lost 0 bases and 5 bases respectively, with 11 bases between them. CDR1 is KGHSH and CDR2 is LQKENI in the germline V gene.

The rearrangement joins TRBV16 to TRBJ1-3; 7 positions match TRBD1. Germline assignment: CDR1 KGHSY and CDR2 FQNENV. This CDR3 contains 14 residues. V lost 4 bases and J lost 3; bases outside the gene matches: 3. The CDR3: CASSRGTDGNTIYF. The DNA for the CDR3 is TGTGCCAGCAGCCGGGGGACAGATGGAAACACCATATATTTT.

The gene calls are TRBV7-2 and TRBJ1-1; the D is unclear. The CDR3 totals 14 residues. Looked up from germline, CDR1 is SGHTA and CDR2 is FQGNSA. V lost 1 base and J lost 6, with 12 bases in between. The CDR3 loop reads CASSLDPTRAEAFF. The CDR3 nucleotides read TGTGCCAGCAGCTTAGACCCAACTAGGGCTGAAGCTTTCTTT.

On this clone: This specimen includes other DNA sequences encoding the same CDR3. The chain carries TRBV19 and TRBJ2-7, with D maybe TRBD2 (6 bases). Germline loops: CDR1 LNHDA, CDR2 SQIVND (reference sequence). Trimming stripped 3 bases from V and 3 bases from J, with 6 bases between. The length of the CDR3 is 12 residues. CDR3 region: CASSMRGYEQYF. The CDR3 region has the DNA TGTGCCAGTAGTATGCGGGGCTACGAGCAGTACTTC.

This chain links TRBV5-1 with TRBJ2-4; the match to TRBD2 covers 11 bases. Trimming took 3 bases from V and 8 from J; bases not matched to a gene: 7. The CDR3 runs 15 residues. Per the germline V gene, CDR1 is SGHRS and CDR2 is YFSETQ. CDR3 protein: CASSSSTSGGYIQYF. The CDR3, as DNA: TGCGCCAGCAGCTCATCAACTAGCGGGGGTTACATTCAGTACTTC. The full variable domain, completed using reference TRBV5-1 and TRBJ2-4, is KAGVTQTPRYLIKTRGQQVTLSCSPISGHRSVSWYQQTPGQGLQFLFEYFSETQRNKGNFPGRFSGRQFSNSRSEMNVSTLELGDSALYLCASSSSTSGGYIQYFGAGTRLSVL.

The J gene is TRBJ1-2, the V gene TRBV4-2; D might be TRBD1 (5 bases). Trimming took off 1 base at V and 8 bases at J, with 11 bases between the two ends. Germline V gene sequence: CDR1 LGHNA, CDR2 YNFKEQ. This CDR3 contains 13 residues. The CDR3 reads CASSQVRGWGYTF. CDR3 DNA sequence: TGTGCCAGCAGCCAAGTAAGGGGTTGGGGCTACACCTTC.

The chain joins TRBV12-5 to TRBJ1-2; 10 bases match TRBD1. Germline CDR1 is LGHNT and CDR2 is FRNRAP. The length of the CDR3 is 15 residues. V was clipped by 0 bases and J by 5 bases; unmatched bases: 3. The CDR3, as DNA: TGTGCTAGTGGTTTGGTTTTGGGACAGGGGTATGGCTACACCTTC. Protein product: CASGLVLGQGYGYTF.

This clone was seen only once. V is TRBV7-2 and J is TRBJ2-2; unclear D gene. Trimming took off 6 bases at V and 0 bases at J, with 14 bases between the two ends. CDR1 is SGHTA, CDR2 FQGNSA, per germline. The CDR3 spans 16 residues. This chain's CDR3 is CASRGQALANTGELFF. The CDR3 region has the DNA TGTGCCAGCAGGGGCCAAGCTCTCGCGAACACCGGGGAGCTGTTTTTT. Looking up the rest from reference TRBV7-2 and TRBJ2-2 gives the full variable domain: GAGVSQSPSNKVTEKGKDVELRCDPISGHTALYWYRQSLGQGLEFLIYFQGNSAPDKSGLPSDRFSAERTGGSVSTLTIQRTQQEDSAVYLCASRGQALANTGELFFGEGSRLTVL.

The chain recombines TRBV10-3 with TRBJ1-1, with unresolved D. Deletions cut 5 bases from V and 1 base from J, with 8 bases between. The CDR3 covers 13 residues. CDR1 ENHRY and CDR2 SYGVKD come from the germline V gene. The CDR3 reads CAISRDKNTEAFF. In nucleotides, the CDR3 is TGTGCCATCAGTCGAGACAAGAACACTGAAGCTTTCTTT.

The rearrangement joins TRBV18 to TRBJ1-5; a possible D gene is TRBD1 (5 bases). The CDR3 is 15 amino acids. Germline assignment: CDR1 KGHSH and CDR2 LQKENI. V lost 6 bases and J 4 bases, leaving 16 bases between the germline ends. The CDR3 DNA reads TGTGCCAGCTCCCGGGTGGGAGGGGAGAATCAGCCCCAGCATTTT. Translated, it gives CASSRVGGENQPQHF.

This sequence joins TRBV19 and TRBJ1-2, with 7 bases lining up with TRBD1. The V segment lost 5 bases and the J segment 1 base; nucleotides outside the gene matches: 7. There are 15 residues in the CDR3. Germline loops: CDR1 LNHDA, CDR2 SQIVND (reference sequence). CDR3 residues: CASSVATGNNYGYTF. The CDR3 DNA reads TGTGCCAGTAGTGTCGCGACAGGGAATAACTATGGCTACACCTTC.

In this sample, this clone turned up once. The chain combines TRBV6-6 with TRBJ2-1; D is perhaps TRBD2 (6 bases). Deletions cut 5 bases from V and 9 bases from J, with 20 bases between. The CDR3 runs 15 residues. Germline V lookup: CDR1 MNHNY, CDR2 SVGAGI (reference sequence). CDR3 coding DNA: TGTGCCAGCAGTCGTGATTTGGACCAGGGAGGTGAGCAGTTCTTC. As protein: CASSRDLDQGGEQFF.

Here the CDR3 DNA reads TGTGCCAGCAGCGTATGGGACAACGGGAACTATGGCTACACCTTC. It specifies CASSVWDNGNYGYTF. This rearrangement joins TRBV9 to TRBJ1-2; the D gene is possibly TRBD1 (6 bases). CDR3 length: 15 residues. V lost 1 base and J lost 2, with 12 bases in between. The germline gives CDR1 SGDLS, CDR2 YYNGEE.

The chain combines TRBV5-6 with TRBJ2-5; 7 bases agree with TRBD2. The CDR3 is made up of 13 amino acids. With V trimmed by 4 bases and J by 3 bases, 3 bases remained unmatched. The germline V gene encodes CDR1 SGHDT and CDR2 YYEEEE. The CDR3, as DNA: TGTGCCAGCAGCCGGGCGGGGGAAGAGACCCAGTACTTC. Translated: CASSRAGEETQYF.

This chain joins TRBV6-5 and TRBJ2-1, with 7 bases aligning to TRBD1. From germline, CDR1 is MNHEY and CDR2 SVGAGI. This CDR3 has 15 residues. The V and J ends lost 5 bases and 7 bases, in that order; junction bases with no gene match: 11. The CDR3 loop reads CASSRGQSRGNEQFF. CDR3 coding DNA: TGTGCCAGCAGTCGGGGACAGAGCAGGGGAAATGAGCAGTTCTTC.

The chain has TRBV27 and TRBJ1-5; TRBD1 agrees at 9 bases. Germline CDR1 is MNHEY and CDR2 is SMNVEV (reference sequence). V lost 4 bases and J lost 7; bases outside the gene matches: 5. The CDR3 loop spans 14 amino acids. The CDR3 spells CASSSRQGGQPQHF. Written as DNA, the CDR3 is TGTGCCAGCAGTTCCCGACAGGGGGGCCAGCCCCAGCATTTT.

CDR3 bases: TGTGCCAGCTCACCACCGGCAGGGAACACTGAAGCTTTCTTT. It specifies CASSPPAGNTEAFF. The chain employs TRBV18 and TRBJ1-1; unclear D gene. CDR1 and CDR2 (germline): KGHSH, LQKENI. V was trimmed by 0 bases and J by 1 base, leaving 6 bases between them. The CDR3 sequence is 14 residues long. The entire variable domain, with the rest obtained from reference TRBV18 and TRBJ1-1, is as follows: NAGVMQNPRHLVRRRGQEARLRCSPMKGHSHVYWYRQLPEEGLKFMVYLQKENIIDESGMPKERFSAEFPKEGPSILRIQQVVRGDSAAYFCASSPPAGNTEAFFGQGTRLTVV.

In its sample, this clone was seen a few times. This chain uses TRBV18 with TRBJ2-1, with D possibly matching TRBD2 (6 bases). CDR3 length equals 15 residues. Germline-derived CDR1 and CDR2 are KGHSH and LQKENI. V was shortened by 2 bases and J by 4 bases, with 12 bases between the two germline ends. The DNA for the CDR3 is TGTGCCAGCTCACCAAATCGCGGGGTTTACAATGAGCAGTTCTTC. Amino acids: CASSPNRGVYNEQFF. The full variable domain, in which reference TRBV18 and TRBJ2-1 provide the parts outside the CDR3, is NAGVMQNPRHLVRRRGQEARLRCSPMKGHSHVYWYRQLPEEGLKFMVYLQKENIIDESGMPKERFSAEFPKEGPSILRIQQVVRGDSAAYFCASSPNRGVYNEQFFGPGTRLTVL.

The genes are TRBV6-2 or TRBV6-3 and TRBJ1-5; TRBD1 matches 10 bases. Trimming took 4 bases from V and 3 from J; bases not matched to a gene: 6. This CDR3 spans 16 amino acids. Germline CDR1 reads MNHEY; CDR2 reads SVGEGT. The CDR3 reads CASSSDRGLPNQPQHF. CDR3 sequence (DNA): TGTGCCAGCAGTTCCGACAGGGGGCTTCCCAATCAGCCCCAGCATTTT.